A single sample is the source of the 27 T cell receptor beta chains below, sequenced in a study of technical replicates of blood from a few donors. Profiled with immunoSEQ multiplex PCR; TCRdb holds only in-frame clones, not every one. The sample holds around 76,000 clones, over 95% seen once. Sequenced material: T cells isolated from PBMCs. The receptors derive from a human donor in good health.

The rearrangement links TRBV13 to TRBJ2-7; D unclear. Germline V gene lookup returns CDR1 PRHDT and CDR2 FYEKMQ (reference sequence). This CDR3 has 13 residues. Trimming cost V 5 bases and J 1 base, with 9 bases left between them. In DNA, the CDR3 is TGTGCCAGCAGCCTCGGGTCATCCTACGAGCAGTACTTC. Translated: CASSLGSSYEQYF.

In its sample, this clone was seen once. The junction shows a germline mismatch at one end, possibly a read error. The chain carries TRBV7-7 and TRBJ2-3; TRBD2 matches at 13 bases. This CDR3 is 16 amino acids long. Germline CDR1 SSHAT, CDR2 FNYEAQ (reference sequence). The CDR3 coding sequence is TGTGCTAGCAGCTTAGGACTAGCGGGAGAAGCAGATACGCAGTATTTT. Protein sequence: CASSLGLAGEADTQYF.

The chain joins TRBV6-5 to TRBJ1-2, with D perhaps TRBD1 (5 bases). V was shortened by 4 bases and J by 5 bases, with 20 bases between the two germline ends. Germline V gives CDR1 MNHEY, CDR2 SVGAGI. The CDR3 consists of 16 residues. CDR3 loop: CASSSRVGDFGYGYTF. The CDR3 nucleotides read TGTGCCAGCAGTTCCAGGGTCGGGGACTTCGGGTATGGCTACACCTTC.

This chain connects TRBV7-2 to TRBJ1-1; 8 bases are a match to TRBD1. Germline V lookup: CDR1 SGHTA, CDR2 FQGNSA. The CDR3 loop spans 13 amino acids. V gave up 5 bases and J gave up 3 bases; unmatched junction bases: 2. CDR3 nucleotide sequence: TGTGCCAGCAGCCTGACAGGGGACACTGAAGCTTTCTTT. Translation gives CASSLTGDTEAFF. The full variable domain, completed using reference TRBV7-2 and TRBJ1-1, is GAGVSQSPSNKVTEKGKDVELRCDPISGHTALYWYRQSLGQGLEFLIYFQGNSAPDKSGLPSDRFSAERTGGSVSTLTIQRTQQEDSAVYLCASSLTGDTEAFFGQGTRLTVV.

The chain has TRBV28 and TRBJ1-4; 8 bases agree with TRBD1. Germline-derived CDR1 and CDR2 are MDHEN and SYDVKM. This CDR3 region has 14 residues. The ends lost 6 bases at V and 7 bases at J; junction bases unmatched: 7. For the CDR3, the DNA is TGTGCCAGCAGGCTGACAGGGGTGTTTGAAAAACTGTTTTTT. The encoded protein is CASRLTGVFEKLFF. Combining the CDR3 with reference TRBV28 and TRBJ1-4 gives the whole variable domain DVKVTQSSRYLVKRTGEKVFLECVQDMDHENMFWYRQDPGLGLRLIYFSYDVKMKEKGDIPEGYSVSREKKERFSLILESASTNQTSMYLCASRLTGVFEKLFFGSGTQLSVL.

The chain joins TRBV13 to TRBJ2-2, with 9 bases lining up with TRBD1. V lost 6 bases, J lost 5 bases, and 7 bases stayed unmatched. Germline V CDR1 and CDR2: PRHDT, FYEKMQ (reference sequence). CDR3 length equals 15 residues. As DNA, the CDR3 is TGTGCCAGCAGACTAACAGGGGGCAGAACCGGGGAGCTGTTTTTT. Translating gives CASRLTGGRTGELFF. The variable domain in full, with the rest retrieved from reference TRBV13 and TRBJ2-2, is AAGVIQSPRHLIKEKRETATLKCYPIPRHDTVYWYQQGPGQDPQFLISFYEKMQSDKGSIPDRFSAQQFSDYHSELNMSSLELGDSALYFCASRLTGGRTGELFFGEGSRLTVL.

The chain links TRBV5-8 to TRBJ1-1; no reliable D call. The CDR3 runs 17 residues. The V gene lost 4 bases and the J gene lost 0 bases, with 19 bases spanning the gap. Germline V lookup: CDR1 SGHTS, CDR2 YDEGEE. CDR3 loop: CASSIDLGQPMNTEAFF. DNA of the CDR3: TGTGCCAGCAGCATTGACCTAGGTCAACCCATGAACACTGAAGCTTTCTTT.

This chain connects TRBV27 to TRBJ2-1; 7 bases match TRBD2. CDR3 length: 15 amino acids. Germline-derived CDR1 and CDR2 are MNHEY and SMNVEV (reference sequence). J gave up 8 bases and V 8 bases, and 15 bases lay outside the gene matches. This chain's CDR3 is CASHSGTTKRDEQFF. The CDR3 DNA sequence: TGTGCCAGCCACTCCGGGACTACCAAAAGGGATGAGCAGTTCTTC.

V gene TRBV19 combines with J gene TRBJ1-3; 10 nucleotides agree with TRBD1. This CDR3 comprises 15 residues. In germline, CDR1 is LNHDA, CDR2 SQIVND (reference sequence). J lost 4 bases, V lost 4 bases, and 4 bases had no gene match. In nucleotides, the CDR3 is TGTGCCAGTAGTAGACAGGGGGCTTCAGGAAACACCATATATTTT. This translates into CASSRQGASGNTIYF.

The V gene is TRBV10-3, the J gene TRBJ2-2, with 8 positions matching TRBD1. The length of the CDR3 is 13 residues. From germline, CDR1 is ENHRY and CDR2 SYGVKD. V shed 10 bases and J 5 bases; nucleotides not matched to a gene: 6. CDR3 DNA: TGTGCCACCGGAGACAGGGGAACCGGGGAGCTGTTTTTT. It yields the protein CATGDRGTGELFF.

The chain carries TRBV5-1 and TRBJ1-4; a weak D match, TRBD1 (6 bases). The CDR3 totals 14 residues. Trimming left V 5 bases short and J 8 bases short, with 16 bases between. Germline-derived CDR1 and CDR2 are SGHRS and YFSETQ. CDR3 DNA sequence: TGCGCCAGCAGGGGGGACATAGCAGGAGAAAAACTGTTTTTT. As protein: CASRGDIAGEKLFF.

The table lists this clone with a count of one. The J gene is TRBJ2-2, the V gene TRBV29-1; D possibly corresponds to TRBD2 (5 bases). CDR1 SQVTM and CDR2 ANQGSEA come from the germline V gene. This CDR3 region has 13 residues. V lost 5 bases, J lost 1 base, and 8 bases lay in between. The CDR3, as DNA: TGCAGCGTTCCCGGGAAGAACACCGGGGAGCTGTTTTTT. It codes for CSVPGKNTGELFF.

The chain joins TRBV6-5 to TRBJ1-1; 7 bases agree with TRBD1. CDR1 is MNHEY and CDR2 is SVGAGI in the germline V gene. The J segment lost 11 bases and the V segment lost 6 bases, leaving 9 bases of the junction unmatched. The CDR3 sequence is 12 residues long. Here the CDR3 reads CASSRDSRLAFF. The DNA of the CDR3 is TGTGCCAGCAGCCGGGACAGTCGGTTGGCTTTCTTT.

CDR3 coding DNA: TGTGCCAGCTCACCACAGCCGGTAGCCTCTGGAAACACCATATATTTT. Protein product: CASSPQPVASGNTIYF. This chain connects TRBV18 to TRBJ1-3; D remains unclear. CDR3 length: 16 residues. Germline assignment: CDR1 KGHSH and CDR2 LQKENI. V was pared by 1 base and J by 0 bases, with 10 bases between.

This chain uses TRBV11-2 with TRBJ2-2; 7 bases match TRBD2. Germline V gene data show CDR1 as SGHAT and CDR2 as FQNNGV. This CDR3 is 16 amino acids long. J lost 2 bases, V lost 5 bases, and 8 bases had no gene match. This chain's CDR3 is CASSPLPSGNTGELFF. The CDR3 DNA is TGTGCCAGCAGCCCCCTCCCTAGCGGTAACACCGGGGAGCTGTTTTTT.

Here the CDR3 DNA reads TGCGCCAGCAGCCATGAAGCGGGAGATGGAGACGAGCAGTACTTC. This encodes CASSHEAGDGDEQYF. The rearrangement uses TRBV4-1 and TRBJ2-7, with 8 positions matching TRBD2. Germline loops: CDR1 MGHRA, CDR2 YSYEKL. Trimming took 3 bases from V and 5 from J; bases not matched to a gene: 9. The CDR3 consists of 15 residues.

The rearrangement joins TRBV10-3 to TRBJ2-7, with TRBD2 matching over 7 bases. V lost 2 bases to trimming and J lost 3 bases; unmatched junction nucleotides: 7. This CDR3 comprises 15 residues. Germline assignment: CDR1 ENHRY and CDR2 SYGVKD. DNA for the CDR3: TGTGCCATCAGTGAGCGGGAGGATATTTTCTACGAGCAGTACTTC. Translated: CAISEREDIFYEQYF.

This clone turned up a few times. The chain links TRBV5-1 to TRBJ1-1, with D uncertain. The CDR3 sequence is 13 residues long. Germline V gene data show CDR1 as SGHRS and CDR2 as YFSETQ. Trimming cost V 2 bases and J 0 bases, with 5 bases left between them. The CDR3 coding sequence is TGCGCCAGCAGCTTTCAAATGAACACTGAAGCTTTCTTT. It is translated as CASSFQMNTEAFF. The complete variable domain, with remaining parts taken from reference TRBV5-1 and TRBJ1-1, reads KAGVTQTPRYLIKTRGQQVTLSCSPISGHRSVSWYQQTPGQGLQFLFEYFSETQRNKGNFPGRFSGRQFSNSRSEMNVSTLELGDSALYLCASSFQMNTEAFFGQGTRLTVV.

The CDR3 reads CASSLNRLVNEQYF. CDR3 sequence (DNA): TGTGCCAGCAGCTTAAATCGGCTAGTAAACGAGCAGTACTTC. J is TRBJ2-7 and V is TRBV7-6; no definite D call. Germline assignment: CDR1 SGHVS and CDR2 FNYEAQ. The CDR3 length is 14 residues. V lost 2 bases and J 5 bases, leaving 13 bases between the germline ends.

J is TRBJ2-1 and V is TRBV6-5; TRBD2 is a possible D gene (7 bases). V shed 10 bases and J shed 5 bases, with 18 bases lying between them. The germline V gene encodes CDR1 MNHEY and CDR2 SVGAGI. The length of the CDR3 is 14 residues. CDR3 region: CATLGASGNNEQFF. CDR3 nucleotides: TGTGCCACCCTGGGGGCTAGCGGAAACAATGAGCAGTTCTTC.

The table lists this clone with a count of one. The chain joins TRBV7-9 to TRBJ2-2; 10 bases line up with TRBD2. CDR1 is SEHNR and CDR2 is FQNEAQ in the germline V gene (reference sequence). The CDR3 length is 16 residues. Trimming at V came to 4 bases and at J to 4 bases, leaving 6 bases not matched to a gene. Here the CDR3 reads CASSYASGSFTGELFF. The CDR3 DNA is TGTGCCAGCAGCTATGCTAGCGGGAGTTTCACCGGGGAGCTGTTTTTT.

This rearrangement joins TRBV5-6 to TRBJ1-5; 11 bases line up with TRBD1. The V and J ends lost 3 bases and 0 bases, in that order; junction bases with no gene match: 8. The CDR3 has 18 residues. CDR1 is SGHDT, CDR2 YYEEEE, per germline. Here the CDR3 DNA reads TGTGCCAGCAGCTCCGGACAGGGGGCTCCATATAGCAATCAGCCCCAGCATTTT. Protein: CASSSGQGAPYSNQPQHF. Using reference TRBV5-6 and TRBJ1-5 for the parts outside the CDR3, the full variable domain is DAGVTQSPTHLIKTRGQQVTLRCSPKSGHDTVSWYQQALGQGPQFIFQYYEEEERQRGNFPDRFSGHQFPNYSSELNVNALLLGDSALYLCASSSGQGAPYSNQPQHFGDGTRLSIL.

This clone was recorded only once. The V call is TRBV28, the J call TRBJ1-1; D gene ambiguous. This CDR3 comprises 13 residues. Germline CDR1 is MDHEN and CDR2 is SYDVKM. Trimming took 7 bases from V and 0 from J, leaving 9 bases between them. The CDR3: CASTEFMNTEAFF. The CDR3 region has the DNA TGTGCCAGCACTGAGTTCATGAACACTGAAGCTTTCTTT.

The rearrangement links TRBV29-1 to TRBJ1-5; 8 bases are a match to TRBD1. The germline V gene encodes CDR1 SQVTM and CDR2 ANQGSEA. With 6 bases clipped from V and 5 bases from J, the junction kept 9 bases outside the gene matches. This CDR3 contains 14 residues. This CDR3 is CSVRTGNDDQPQHF. Written as DNA, the CDR3 is TGCAGCGTGAGGACAGGGAATGACGATCAGCCCCAGCATTTT. The entire variable domain, with the rest obtained from reference TRBV29-1 and TRBJ1-5, is as follows: SAVISQKPSRDICQRGTSLTIQCQVDSQVTMMFWYRQQPGQSLTLIATANQGSEATYESGFVIDKFPISRPNLTFSTLTVSNMSPEDSSIYLCSVRTGNDDQPQHFGDGTRLSIL.

The chain recombines TRBV6-6 with TRBJ2-7; the match to TRBD1 covers 8 bases. Germline CDR1 is MNHNY and CDR2 is SVGAGI (reference sequence). With 6 bases clipped from V and 2 bases from J, the junction kept 9 bases outside the gene matches. The CDR3 is 15 residues long. CDR3 nucleotide sequence: TGTGCCAGCAGCCCCGGACAGGGCCTAACCTACGAGCAGTACTTC. Protein: CASSPGQGLTYEQYF.

CDR3 region: CSTNTDTQYF. Here the CDR3 DNA reads TGCAGCACAAACACAGATACGCAGTATTTT. This chain uses TRBV29-1 with TRBJ2-3, with D unclear. Germline V lookup: CDR1 SQVTM, CDR2 ANQGSEA. CDR3 length: 10 residues. V lost 8 bases to trimming and J lost 2 bases, with 5 bases between them.

The chain recombines TRBV9 with TRBJ2-1; 7 positions match TRBD2. J lost 6 bases, V lost 0 bases, and 6 bases had no gene match. The CDR3 covers 15 residues. The germline gives CDR1 SGDLS, CDR2 YYNGEE. CDR3 coding DNA: TGTGCCAGCAGCGTAGTAACCGGGAGGTCCAATGAGCAGTTCTTC. Amino acid sequence: CASSVVTGRSNEQFF.